This T cell receptor beta chain was retrieved from a study of T cell responses to AZD1222 COVID-19 vaccine. Study observations and caveats: Dominant CD4 TCR responses targeted spike regions 160-218 and 743-854. None of the repertoires were sampled until the peak T cell response had passed.

Notes on this clone: What it binds is unknown. The junction does not match germline at one end; this may be a read error.

CDR1 SGHAT and CDR2 FQNNGV come from the germline V gene. The CDR3 sequence is 12 residues long. The method was immunoSEQ multiplex PCR; TCRdb's version includes in-frame clones alone and lacks a portion of them. This table holds some 150,000 clones, 70% to 90% found once. The clonotype was recovered from an adult in good health. This chain uses TRBV11-2 with TRBJ2-7; no clear D. Sequencing was performed on peripheral blood, taken on day 0 of MenACWY control vaccination. DNA for the CDR3: TGTGCCAGCAGCTTCTCTAGAACCCAAGCCGACTTC. Residues: CASSFSRTQADF.